This entry lists 17 T cell receptor beta chains sequenced from one sample in a study of CD8 T cells in Susac syndrome. The RNA, roughly 0.5 to 1 ug, was put through reverse transcription using random hexamers. TCRdb reanalysed the immunoSEQ multiplex PCR reads using MiXCR and keeps one entry per CDR3 protein. Of 300,000 to 350,000 distinct CDR3 sequences listed, approximately 90% are singletons. Sample: CD4+ T cells from PBMCs. These receptors originate from a human donor with multiple sclerosis.

The chain recombines TRBV15 with TRBJ1-2; a weak D match, TRBD1 (5 bases). Trimming removed 5 bases from V and 4 bases from J, with 8 bases in between. The CDR3 spans 12 residues. Germline V gives CDR1 LNHNV, CDR2 YYDKDF (reference sequence). CDR3 amino acids: CATSWGSYGYTF. The CDR3 coding sequence is TGTGCCACCAGCTGGGGCAGCTATGGCTACACCTTC.

This sequence joins TRBV19 and TRBJ1-5; maybe TRBD1 (5 bases). The CDR3 runs 15 residues. The germline CDR1 and CDR2 sequences are LNHDA and SQIVND (reference sequence). V lost 7 bases to trimming and J lost 7 bases, with 20 bases between them. CDR3 DNA: TGTGCCAGTAAGGATAACACGGGGGTTGGCCAGCCCCAGCATTTT. It yields the protein CASKDNTGVGQPQHF.

The chain carries TRBV29-1 and TRBJ1-1, with unresolved D. The length of the CDR3 is 12 residues. Trimming stripped 6 bases from V and 3 bases from J, with 11 bases between. The V gene's germline CDR1 is SQVTM and CDR2 ANQGSEA. CDR3 loop: CSVLKGDTEAFF. For the CDR3, the DNA is TGCAGCGTATTGAAGGGAGACACTGAAGCTTTCTTT.

This rearrangement joins TRBV12-3 or TRBV12-4 to TRBJ2-7; D uncertain. Trimming shortened V by 8 bases and J by 6 bases, and 17 bases separated the two germline ends. The CDR3 has 13 residues. The CDR3 coding sequence is TGTGCCAGCGCCCTGACTGCTCCTGCCGAGCAGTACTTC. Amino acid sequence: CASALTAPAEQYF.

The chain employs TRBV2 and TRBJ2-7; 8 bases line up with TRBD2. Germline V CDR1 and CDR2: SNHLY, FYNNEI. Unmatched junction bases numbered 10, after V lost 0 bases and J lost 6 bases. The CDR3 runs 16 residues. DNA of the CDR3: TGTGCCAGCAGTGAAGCGCGCAATAGCGGGGTTCGCGAGCAGTACTTC. Residues: CASSEARNSGVREQYF.

This clonotype was found once. J is TRBJ2-3 and V is TRBV4-2; 10 bases map to TRBD2. V lost 1 base, J lost 7 bases, and 8 bases stayed unmatched. CDR3 length: 16 residues. The germline gives CDR1 LGHNA, CDR2 YNFKEQ. The CDR3 reads CASSQVPGTSEYTQYF. CDR3 DNA: TGTGCCAGCAGCCAAGTCCCCGGGACTAGCGAGTATACGCAGTATTTT.

V is TRBV7-2 and J is TRBJ2-1; possible D gene TRBD2, 5 bases. CDR1 SGHTA and CDR2 FQGNSA come from the germline V gene. This CDR3 comprises 13 residues. Trimming stripped 1 base from V and 10 bases from J, with 11 bases between. CDR3 coding DNA: TGTGCCAGCAGCTTAGTTGAGCGGCGGGAGCAGTTCTTC. Protein sequence: CASSLVERREQFF.

This clonotype was observed a few times. The chain is built from TRBV20-1 and TRBJ2-7, with D possibly being TRBD1 (6 bases). The germline gives CDR1 DFQATT, CDR2 SNEGSKA (reference sequence). V lost 1 base and J 1 base, leaving 11 bases between the germline ends. The CDR3 consists of 14 residues. As DNA, the CDR3 is TGCAGTGCTAGAGCCCCGGACAGATCCTACGAGCAGTACTTC. This encodes CSARAPDRSYEQYF.

This chain uses TRBV25-1 with TRBJ2-5, with 16 nucleotides matching TRBD2. CDR1 is MGHDK, CDR2 SYGVNS, per germline. There are 18 residues in the CDR3. J was trimmed by 5 bases and V by 3 bases; bases with no gene match: 9. CDR3 residues: CASSEGGLAGGVGETQYF. DNA of the CDR3: TGTGCCAGCAGTGAGGGGGGACTAGCGGGAGGGGTAGGGGAGACCCAGTACTTC.

This clonotype showed up just once. The chain has TRBV30 and TRBJ1-2; D unresolved. V lost 2 bases, J lost 8 bases, and 15 bases lay in between. This CDR3 has 13 amino acids. CDR1 is GTSNPN, CDR2 SVGIG, per germline (reference sequence). The CDR3 coding sequence is TGTGCCTGGAGTCCGACCCTACCGCTGGGCTACACCTTC. This codes for CAWSPTLPLGYTF.

The rearrangement joins TRBV20-1 to TRBJ2-7; D is perhaps TRBD1 (6 bases). The CDR3 loop spans 13 amino acids. V was trimmed by 6 bases and J by 2 bases, leaving 14 bases between them. Germline values: CDR1 DFQATT, CDR2 SNEGSKA (reference sequence). CDR3 DNA: TGCAGTGCAACGGGACATCCAGCCTACGAGCAGTACTTC. It encodes CSATGHPAYEQYF.

The V gene is TRBV6-5, the J gene TRBJ2-7; 8 nucleotides agree with TRBD1. This CDR3 has 14 residues. The germline V gene encodes CDR1 MNHEY and CDR2 SVGAGI. V gave up 6 bases and J gave up 2 bases; unmatched junction bases: 6. The CDR3 region is CASRARQGPYEQYF. The CDR3 nucleotides read TGTGCCAGCAGGGCCCGACAGGGGCCCTACGAGCAGTACTTC.

The chain joins TRBV2 to TRBJ1-1, with 7 bases identical to TRBD1. Per the germline V gene, CDR1 is SNHLY and CDR2 is FYNNEI. CDR3 length: 13 amino acids. J lost 11 bases, V lost 6 bases, and 12 bases had no gene match. The CDR3 reads CASRVTGAASAFF. In nucleotides, the CDR3 is TGTGCCAGCAGGGTTACAGGGGCAGCCTCGGCTTTCTTT.

The V and J genes are TRBV27 and TRBJ2-2; 8 bases line up with TRBD2. The V gene's germline CDR1 is MNHEY and CDR2 SMNVEV (reference sequence). This CDR3 is built from 15 residues. Trimming removed 7 bases from V and 1 base from J; junction bases left unmatched: 5. This CDR3 reads CASTIAGLNTGELFF. The CDR3, as DNA: TGTGCCAGCACCATAGCGGGACTGAACACCGGGGAGCTGTTTTTT.

The genes are TRBV18 and TRBJ2-7; TRBD2 aligns across 7 bases. Germline CDR1 and CDR2: KGHSH and LQKENI. This CDR3 has 15 residues. V was pared by 6 bases and J by 4 bases, with 12 bases of the junction left unmatched. The CDR3 DNA reads TGTGCCAGCTCCTTCCGGCGGGAGACCCTTTACGAGCAGTACTTC. Residues: CASSFRRETLYEQYF.

The V call is TRBV7-9, the J call TRBJ1-1; D ambiguous. Trimming removed 1 base from V and 2 bases from J, with 17 bases in between. This CDR3 region has 17 residues. Per germline, CDR1 SEHNR and CDR2 FQNEAQ (reference sequence). CDR3 in DNA: TGTGCCAGCAGCTTAGAGTTATTGAGGGATTCTAACACTGAAGCTTTCTTT. It is translated as CASSLELLRDSNTEAFF.

This clonotype was detected only a few times. The CDR3 spells CASSPQDTQYF. In DNA form, the CDR3 reads TGTGCCAGCTCACCCCAGGATACGCAGTATTTT. The chain couples TRBV18 to TRBJ2-3; no firm D call. V gave up 3 bases and J gave up 6 bases, with 4 bases separating them. CDR3 length: 11 amino acids. CDR1 is KGHSH and CDR2 is LQKENI in the germline V gene.